The 30 T cell receptor beta chains reported below all come from one sample, sequenced in a study of shared clonotypes between healthy human individuals. Only in-frame clones appear in the TCRdb table, and some are missing; sequencing was by immunoSEQ multiplex PCR. The data hold about 1.1 million clones, with around 82% observed a single time. The specimen sequenced was memory CD4+ T cells from PBMCs. Described subset: CD45RA-negative fraction. All receptors derive from a man aged 18 to 30 in good health. Some clones in this sample may be carry-over from other donors' samples.

This clone has more than one count but fewer than ten. The gene calls are TRBV28 and TRBJ1-2, with 9 bases aligning to TRBD1. The CDR3 is made up of 14 amino acids. The ends lost 2 bases at V and 7 bases at J; junction bases unmatched: 5. Germline V gene data show CDR1 as MDHEN and CDR2 as SYDVKM. This CDR3 is CASSLAGTGLGYTF. CDR3 coding DNA: TGTGCCAGCAGTTTAGCCGGGACAGGGCTTGGCTACACCTTC.

The chain uses TRBV2 and TRBJ2-2; D is ambiguous. Looked up from germline, CDR1 is SNHLY and CDR2 is FYNNEI. V dropped 1 base and J dropped 7 bases, with 7 bases sitting between them. CDR3 length: 13 residues. The CDR3: CASSEEYGGELFF. CDR3 coding DNA: TGTGCCAGCAGTGAAGAGTACGGCGGGGAGCTGTTTTTT.

The table lists this clone with a few counts. This sequence joins TRBV28 and TRBJ2-1; a possible D gene is TRBD1 (6 bases). Between the trimmed V and J ends, which lost 6 bases and 9 bases, there was a span of 9 bases. The length of the CDR3 is 11 residues. Germline values: CDR1 MDHEN, CDR2 SYDVKM. The CDR3 region is CASSIQGEQFF. As DNA, the CDR3 is TGTGCCAGCAGCATACAGGGTGAGCAGTTCTTC.

The chain employs TRBV7-9 and TRBJ1-4, with a tentative D call TRBD1 (5 bases). Germline CDR1 and CDR2: SEHNR and FQNEAQ (reference sequence). The V end was cut by 5 bases, the J end by 4 bases, with 14 bases between. This CDR3 has 15 amino acids. DNA for the CDR3: TGTGCCAGCAGCGGGACTGATCCCAGTAATGAAAAACTGTTTTTT. Translation: CASSGTDPSNEKLFF.

The rearrangement joins TRBV5-6 to TRBJ2-7; TRBD1 matches at 9 bases. CDR1 is SGHDT, CDR2 YYEEEE, per germline. The CDR3 is 16 residues long. J lost 2 bases, V lost 0 bases, and 6 bases had no gene match. This chain's CDR3 is CASSLGGTGRTYEQYF. In DNA, the CDR3 is TGTGCCAGCAGCTTGGGGGGGACAGGGAGAACCTACGAGCAGTACTTC.

The gene calls are TRBV11-3 and TRBJ2-2, with a weak D call TRBD1 (6 bases). CDR1 is SGHNT and CDR2 is YENEEA in the germline V gene. V lost 5 bases to trimming and J lost 5 bases, with 9 bases between them. This CDR3 comprises 13 residues. The CDR3 here is CASSQQGTGELFF. DNA for the CDR3: TGTGCCAGCAGCCAACAGGGAACCGGGGAGCTGTTTTTT.

The V and J genes are TRBV18 and TRBJ2-5; D remains ambiguous. Trimming took 0 bases from V and 3 from J, leaving 11 bases between them. Per the germline V gene, CDR1 is KGHSH and CDR2 is LQKENI. The CDR3 loop spans 15 amino acids. Written as DNA, the CDR3 is TGTGCCAGCTCACCACCCGCTATTAGAGAAGAGACCCAGTACTTC. Translation gives CASSPPAIREETQYF.

This sequence joins TRBV6-5 and TRBJ2-1; D is unclear. CDR3 size: 13 residues. The V and J ends lost 3 bases and 12 bases respectively, with 15 bases between them. Germline V gene sequence: CDR1 MNHEY, CDR2 SVGAGI. The CDR3 region is CASSYQSAGAQFF. CDR3 DNA sequence: TGTGCCAGCAGTTATCAGAGTGCAGGAGCGCAGTTCTTC.

Details on this clone: The same CDR3 is also encoded by other DNA sequences in this sample. The chain carries TRBV5-1 and TRBJ1-2, with unresolved D. The CDR3 has 14 amino acids. The germline V gene has CDR1 SGHRS and CDR2 YFSETQ. Trimming pared 0 bases from V and 3 bases from J, leaving 9 bases between. The CDR3 region is CASSLAPGDYGYTF. CDR3 nucleotides: TGCGCCAGCAGCTTGGCCCCCGGCGACTATGGCTACACCTTC.

The chain uses TRBV27 and TRBJ1-1, with D unclear. Germline lookup yields CDR1 MNHEY and CDR2 SMNVEV (reference sequence). This CDR3 is 15 amino acids long. The V end lost 7 bases, the J end lost 0 bases, and 15 bases lay between the germline ends. Here the CDR3 reads CASNYGNVMNTEAFF. CDR3 coding DNA: TGTGCCAGCAACTATGGAAACGTTATGAACACTGAAGCTTTCTTT.

This chain joins TRBV27 and TRBJ2-7; weak D call: TRBD1 (6 bases). V lost 3 bases to trimming and J lost 2 bases, with 11 bases between them. CDR1 MNHEY and CDR2 SMNVEV come from the germline V gene (reference sequence). The CDR3 sequence is 14 residues long. CDR3 sequence reads: CASSFLDRTYEQYF. DNA for the CDR3: TGTGCCAGCAGTTTCCTGGACAGAACCTACGAGCAGTACTTC.

V is TRBV5-1 and J is TRBJ2-7; 8 bases align to TRBD1. The CDR3 is 15 residues long. J gave up 2 bases and V 3 bases, and 7 bases lay outside the gene matches. Looked up from germline, CDR1 is SGHRS and CDR2 is YFSETQ. DNA for the CDR3: TGCGCCAGCAGCTCCCTGGCAGGGGGCGCCTACGAGCAGTACTTC. It codes for CASSSLAGGAYEQYF.

This clone was recorded a few times. The chain uses TRBV9 and TRBJ1-1; TRBD1 matches 7 bases. Looked up from germline, CDR1 is SGDLS and CDR2 is YYNGEE. V shed 4 bases and J 6 bases; nucleotides not matched to a gene: 9. The CDR3 is 14 residues long. This chain's CDR3 is CASSKGQPAAEAFF. The CDR3 DNA reads as TGTGCCAGCAGCAAGGGACAGCCGGCAGCTGAAGCTTTCTTT.

V and J are TRBV7-2 and TRBJ2-7; D gene unclear. Germline V gene sequence: CDR1 SGHTA, CDR2 FQGNSA. V was pared by 5 bases and J by 6 bases, with 17 bases between. The CDR3 is made up of 14 amino acids. The CDR3: CASSPHPSSPEQYF. The CDR3 DNA reads as TGTGCCAGCAGCCCCCATCCCTCCTCTCCCGAGCAGTACTTC.

This clone has only one observation. The rearrangement links TRBV4-1 to TRBJ2-5; perhaps TRBD1 as D (5 bases). The germline CDR1 and CDR2 sequences are MGHRA and YSYEKL. The CDR3 sequence is 14 residues long. The V gene lost 1 base and the J gene lost 5 bases, with 11 bases spanning the gap. The CDR3 sequence: CASSQGQLRETQYF. As DNA, the CDR3 is TGCGCCAGCAGCCAAGGACAGTTGCGGGAGACCCAGTACTTC.

The rearrangement links TRBV28 to TRBJ2-4; 8 bases map to TRBD1. J gave up 1 base and V 4 bases, and 15 bases lay outside the gene matches. The CDR3 contains 19 residues. Per the germline V gene, CDR1 is MDHEN and CDR2 is SYDVKM. The CDR3, as DNA: TGTGCCAGCAGTTCCCCGGGACAGGCACACCCCCTGGCCAAAAACATTCAGTACTTC. Protein sequence: CASSSPGQAHPLAKNIQYF.

The gene calls are TRBV27 and TRBJ2-1; 14 bases fit TRBD2. J lost 8 bases, V lost 4 bases, and 10 bases had no gene match. This CDR3 has 17 amino acids. Looked up from germline, CDR1 is MNHEY and CDR2 is SMNVEV (reference sequence). CDR3 in amino acids: CASSSHGTSGSPYEQFF. The CDR3 nucleotides read TGTGCCAGCAGTTCCCACGGGACTAGCGGGAGCCCATATGAGCAGTTCTTC.

This chain joins TRBV2 and TRBJ2-1; D perhaps matches TRBD2 (5 bases). Looked up from germline, CDR1 is SNHLY and CDR2 is FYNNEI. The CDR3 is 12 amino acids. Trimming shortened V by 4 bases and J by 8 bases, and 9 bases separated the two germline ends. CDR3 sequence reads: CASSGRWDEQFF. CDR3 nucleotide sequence: TGTGCCAGCAGTGGGAGGTGGGATGAGCAGTTCTTC.

This clone has only one observation. This rearrangement joins TRBV30 to TRBJ2-2; 7 nucleotides align to TRBD1. The CDR3 has 15 residues. Germline trimming cut 2 bases from V and 6 bases from J; bases unmatched to any gene: 9. Germline V gives CDR1 GTSNPN, CDR2 SVGIG (reference sequence). As DNA, the CDR3 is TGTGCCTGGAGTAAGCTGACAGGGTTAGCCGGGGAGCTGTTTTTT. The encoded protein is CAWSKLTGLAGELFF.

Note on this clone: This same CDR3 is encoded by further DNA sequences in the sample. The rearrangement uses TRBV18 and TRBJ2-7; D remains ambiguous. Germline lookup yields CDR1 KGHSH and CDR2 LQKENI. CDR3 size: 14 residues. Trimming removed 0 bases from V and 1 base from J, with 7 bases in between. CDR3 residues: CASSPPYGSYEQYF. The CDR3 coding sequence is TGTGCCAGCTCACCACCGTACGGATCCTACGAGCAGTACTTC.

This chain links TRBV27 with TRBJ2-2; the D is unclear. Trimming cost V 4 bases and J 9 bases, with 21 bases left between them. Looked up from germline, CDR1 is MNHEY and CDR2 is SMNVEV (reference sequence). The CDR3 spans 16 residues. The CDR3 nucleotides read TGTGCCAGCAGTTCAACCTCGGCGCTCCTTTGGAGGGAGCTGTTTTTT. Its protein is CASSSTSALLWRELFF.

The chain is built from TRBV19 and TRBJ1-1; D unresolved. Germline V gene data show CDR1 as LNHDA and CDR2 as SQIVND (reference sequence). V was shortened by 9 bases and J by 7 bases, with 12 bases between the two germline ends. CDR3 size: 11 residues. CDR3 coding DNA: TGTGCCAGCCGTCACTCTGTTGAAGCTTTCTTT. Its translation: CASRHSVEAFF.

This clone was counted at least ten times. This rearrangement joins TRBV4-1 to TRBJ2-5; the D is unclear. V was cut by 4 bases and J by 10 bases, with 16 bases left in between. Germline-derived CDR1 and CDR2 are MGHRA and YSYEKL. There are 13 residues in the CDR3. CDR3 DNA sequence: TGCGCCAGCAGCCCTCTCGATCCATCGATCCAGTACTTC. This translates into CASSPLDPSIQYF.

The chain carries TRBV11-2 and TRBJ2-3, with TRBD1 matching 12 bases. The CDR3 covers 16 residues. Germline CDR1 SGHAT, CDR2 FQNNGV. Germline trimming cut 5 bases from V and 7 bases from J; bases unmatched to any gene: 10. The CDR3 coding sequence is TGTGCCAGCAGCCCAAACCGGGACAGGGGGCTGAATACGCAGTATTTT. It is translated as CASSPNRDRGLNTQYF.

V gene TRBV19 combines with J gene TRBJ2-1, with 8 nucleotides matching TRBD1. After removal of 3 bases from V and 5 bases from J, the junction contained 6 bases not matched to a gene. There are 15 residues in the CDR3. The germline V gene encodes CDR1 LNHDA and CDR2 SQIVND (reference sequence). CDR3 sequence: CASSIPTGEHNEQFF. DNA of the CDR3: TGTGCCAGTAGTATCCCGACAGGGGAGCACAATGAGCAGTTCTTC.

The chain employs TRBV5-8 and TRBJ2-7; D gene unclear. V was shortened by 2 bases and J by 3 bases, with 9 bases between the two germline ends. The V gene's germline CDR1 is SGHTS and CDR2 YDEGEE. The CDR3 totals 13 residues. The chain's CDR3 is CASSFERYYEQYF. CDR3 in DNA: TGTGCCAGCAGCTTTGAGCGCTACTACGAGCAGTACTTC.

The J gene is TRBJ1-1, the V gene TRBV29-1, with a tentative D call TRBD1 (5 bases). The CDR3 length is 13 residues. Looked up from germline, CDR1 is SQVTM and CDR2 is ANQGSEA. Between the trimmed V and J ends, which lost 4 bases and 2 bases, there was a span of 11 bases. This CDR3 reads CSVVVQANTEAFF. The CDR3 nucleotides are TGCAGCGTTGTTGTACAGGCCAACACTGAAGCTTTCTTT. Using reference TRBV29-1 and TRBJ1-1 for the parts outside the CDR3, the full variable domain is SAVISQKPSRDICQRGTSLTIQCQVDSQVTMMFWYRQQPGQSLTLIATANQGSEATYESGFVIDKFPISRPNLTFSTLTVSNMSPEDSSIYLCSVVVQANTEAFFGQGTRLTVV.

The chain couples TRBV25-1 to TRBJ1-1; 7 bases agree with TRBD1. Trimming removed 8 bases from V and 0 bases from J; junction bases left unmatched: 9. The CDR3 is made up of 15 amino acids. The germline gives CDR1 MGHDK, CDR2 SYGVNS. CDR3 DNA: TGTGCCAGCGTGCGAGGGGGCCCCATGAACACTGAAGCTTTCTTT. The encoded protein is CASVRGGPMNTEAFF.

Worth noting for this clone: In the same sample, other DNA sequences code for this CDR3. The chain couples TRBV11-2 to TRBJ1-1; D not certain. Trimming removed 5 bases from V and 2 bases from J, with 6 bases in between. Germline lookup yields CDR1 SGHAT and CDR2 FQNNGV. The length of the CDR3 is 12 residues. The CDR3 nucleotides are TGTGCCAGCAGCCTCGACAACACTGAAGCTTTCTTT. It yields the protein CASSLDNTEAFF.

This rearrangement joins TRBV5-1 to TRBJ1-4; TRBD1 matches at 7 bases. Germline trimming cut 6 bases from V and 3 bases from J; bases unmatched to any gene: 5. The CDR3 spans 14 residues. Germline V gene sequence: CDR1 SGHRS, CDR2 YFSETQ. The CDR3 is CASTLTGSNEKLFF. In DNA, the CDR3 is TGCGCCAGCACCCTGACAGGGTCTAATGAAAAACTGTTTTTT.